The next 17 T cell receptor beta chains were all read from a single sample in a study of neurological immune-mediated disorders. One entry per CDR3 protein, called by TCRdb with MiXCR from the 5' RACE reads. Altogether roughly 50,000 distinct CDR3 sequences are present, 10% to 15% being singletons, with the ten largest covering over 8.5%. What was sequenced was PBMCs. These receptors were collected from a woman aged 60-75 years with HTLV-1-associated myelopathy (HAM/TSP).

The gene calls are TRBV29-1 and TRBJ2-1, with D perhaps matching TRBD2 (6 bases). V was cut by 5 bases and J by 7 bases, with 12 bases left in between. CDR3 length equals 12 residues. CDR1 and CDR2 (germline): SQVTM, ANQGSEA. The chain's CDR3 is CSVQGGGNEQFF. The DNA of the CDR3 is TGCAGCGTTCAGGGTGGGGGGAATGAGCAGTTCTTC.

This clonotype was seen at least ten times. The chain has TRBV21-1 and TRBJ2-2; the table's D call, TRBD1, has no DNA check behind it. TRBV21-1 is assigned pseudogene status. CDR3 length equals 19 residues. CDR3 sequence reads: CASSKDPTVGGTRAGELFF. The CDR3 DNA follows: TGTGCCAGCAGCAAAGATCCAACGGTAGGCGGCACAAGGGCCGGGGAGCTGTTTTTT.

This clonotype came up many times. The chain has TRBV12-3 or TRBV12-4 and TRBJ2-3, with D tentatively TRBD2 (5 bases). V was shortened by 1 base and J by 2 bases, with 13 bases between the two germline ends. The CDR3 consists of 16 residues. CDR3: CASSLGGVLITDTQYF. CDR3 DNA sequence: TGTGCCAGCAGTTTAGGGGGAGTACTAATCACAGATACGCAGTATTTT.

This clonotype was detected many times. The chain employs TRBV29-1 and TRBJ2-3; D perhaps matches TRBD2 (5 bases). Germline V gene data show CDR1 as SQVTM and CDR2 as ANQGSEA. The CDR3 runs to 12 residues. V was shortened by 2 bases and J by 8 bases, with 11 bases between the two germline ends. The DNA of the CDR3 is TGCAGCGTTGAACTCACCGAGGGTACGCAGTATTTT. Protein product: CSVELTEGTQYF.

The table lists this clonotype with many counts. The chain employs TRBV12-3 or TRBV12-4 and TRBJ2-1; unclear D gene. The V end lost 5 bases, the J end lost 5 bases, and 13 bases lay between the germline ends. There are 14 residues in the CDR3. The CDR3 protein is CASSPPRANNEQFF. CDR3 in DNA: TGTGCCAGCAGTCCACCCCGGGCAAACAATGAGCAGTTCTTC.

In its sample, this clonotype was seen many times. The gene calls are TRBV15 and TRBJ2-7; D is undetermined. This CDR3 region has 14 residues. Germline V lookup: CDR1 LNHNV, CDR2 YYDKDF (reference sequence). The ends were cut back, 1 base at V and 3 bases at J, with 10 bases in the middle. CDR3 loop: CATSRAGPNYEQYF. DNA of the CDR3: TGTGCCACCAGCAGAGCTGGACCCAACTACGAGCAGTACTTC. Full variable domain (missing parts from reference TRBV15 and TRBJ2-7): DAMVIQNPRYQVTQFGKPVTLSCSQTLNHNVMYWYQQKSSQAPKLLFHYYDKDFNNEADTPDNFQSRRPNTSFCFLDIRSPGLGDTAMYLCATSRAGPNYEQYFGPGTRLTVT.

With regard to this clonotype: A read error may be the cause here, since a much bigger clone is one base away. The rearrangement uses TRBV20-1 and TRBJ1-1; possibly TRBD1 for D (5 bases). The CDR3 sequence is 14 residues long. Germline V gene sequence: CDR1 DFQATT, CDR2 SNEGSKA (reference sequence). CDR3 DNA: TGCAGTGCTAGAGAAAGGGACGGGGGGACTGAAGCTTTATTT. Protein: CSARERDGGTEALF.

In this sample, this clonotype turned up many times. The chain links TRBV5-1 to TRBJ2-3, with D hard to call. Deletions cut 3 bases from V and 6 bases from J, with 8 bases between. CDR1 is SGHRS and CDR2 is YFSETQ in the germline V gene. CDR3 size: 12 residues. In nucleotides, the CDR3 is TGCGCCAGCAGCTCTAACTCTGATACGCAGTATTTT. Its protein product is CASSSNSDTQYF.

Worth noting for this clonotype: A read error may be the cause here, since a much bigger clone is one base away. The CDR3 loop is CASSYGDSSSNYGYTF. The CDR3 nucleotides read TGTGCCAGCAGTTACGGTGACAGCTCTTCTAACTATGGCTACACCTTC. The chain links TRBV11-2 to TRBJ1-2; a possible D gene is TRBD1 (5 bases). The V and J ends lost 6 bases and 0 bases respectively, with 17 bases between them. CDR1 and CDR2 (germline): SGHAT, FQNNGV. The CDR3 runs 16 residues.

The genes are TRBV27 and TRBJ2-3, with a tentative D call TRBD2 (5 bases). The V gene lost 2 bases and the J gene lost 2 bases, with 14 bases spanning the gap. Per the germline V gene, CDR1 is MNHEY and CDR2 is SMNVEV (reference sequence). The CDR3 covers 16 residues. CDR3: CASSLRGARFTDTQYF. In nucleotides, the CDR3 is TGTGCCAGCAGTTTACGGGGAGCCCGCTTCACAGATACGCAGTATTTT.

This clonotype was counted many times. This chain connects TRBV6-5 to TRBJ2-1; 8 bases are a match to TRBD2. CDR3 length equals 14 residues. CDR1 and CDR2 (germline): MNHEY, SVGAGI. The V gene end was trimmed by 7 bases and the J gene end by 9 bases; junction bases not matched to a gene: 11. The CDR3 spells CASNLSGRGSEQFF. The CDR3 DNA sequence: TGTGCCAGCAACTTAAGCGGGAGAGGTAGTGAGCAGTTCTTC.

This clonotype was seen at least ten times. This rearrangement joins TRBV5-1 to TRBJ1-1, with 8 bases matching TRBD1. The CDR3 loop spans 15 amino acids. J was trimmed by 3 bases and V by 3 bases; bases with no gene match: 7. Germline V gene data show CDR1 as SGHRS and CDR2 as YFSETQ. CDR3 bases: TGCGCCAGCAGCTCCGGACAGGGAGGGTACACTGAAGCTTTCTTT. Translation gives CASSSGQGGYTEAFF.

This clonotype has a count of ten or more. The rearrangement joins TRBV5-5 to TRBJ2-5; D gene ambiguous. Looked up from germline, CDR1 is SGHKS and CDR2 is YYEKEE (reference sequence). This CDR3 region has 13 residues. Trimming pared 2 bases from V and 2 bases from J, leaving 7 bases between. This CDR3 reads CASSFGRQETQYF. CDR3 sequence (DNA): TGTGCCAGCAGCTTTGGACGGCAAGAGACCCAGTACTTC.

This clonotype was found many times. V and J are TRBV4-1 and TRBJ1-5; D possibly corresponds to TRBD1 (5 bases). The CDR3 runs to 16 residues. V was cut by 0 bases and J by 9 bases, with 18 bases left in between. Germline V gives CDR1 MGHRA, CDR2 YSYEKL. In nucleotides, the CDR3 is TGCGCCAGCAGCCAAGACCCGATCGGGGGGGATGCGCCCCAGCATTTT. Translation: CASSQDPIGGDAPQHF.

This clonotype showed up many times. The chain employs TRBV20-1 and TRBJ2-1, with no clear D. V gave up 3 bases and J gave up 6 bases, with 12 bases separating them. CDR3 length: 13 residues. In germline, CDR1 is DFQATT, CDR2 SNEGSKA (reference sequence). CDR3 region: CSASDPHSNEQFF. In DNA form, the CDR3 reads TGCAGTGCTAGCGACCCCCATAGCAATGAGCAGTTCTTC.

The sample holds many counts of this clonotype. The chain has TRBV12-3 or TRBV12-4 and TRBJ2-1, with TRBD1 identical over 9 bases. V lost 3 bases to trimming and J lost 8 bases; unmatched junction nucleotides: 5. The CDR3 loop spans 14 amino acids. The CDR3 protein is CASSFGTGYDEQFF. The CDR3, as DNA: TGTGCCAGCAGTTTTGGGACAGGGTACGATGAGCAGTTCTTC.

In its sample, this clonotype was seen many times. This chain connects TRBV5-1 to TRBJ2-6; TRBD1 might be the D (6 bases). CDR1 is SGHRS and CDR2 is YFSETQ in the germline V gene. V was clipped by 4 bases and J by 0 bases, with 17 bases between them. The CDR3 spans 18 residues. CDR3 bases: TGCGCCAGCAGCCAATCCGGGACACAAGGCTCTGGGGCCAACGTCCTGACTTTC. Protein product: CASSQSGTQGSGANVLTF.